Following are 5 T cell receptor beta chains from one sample sequenced in a study of long-term antiretroviral therapy in people with HIV. Researchers report immunoSEQ v3.0 was run at survey level. The table came from immunoSEQ multiplex PCR; TCRdb's copy has only in-frame clones and leaves some out. The data show about 20,000 clones, about 92% seen once. The specimen was unsorted PBMCs, collected 4.4 years after starting antiretroviral therapy. The source of these receptors is a woman aged 45-59 years with HIV.

In this sample, this clone turned up once. CDR3 amino acids: CASSYFPGTTGELFF. As DNA, the CDR3 is TGTGCCAGCAGTTACTTCCCAGGGACCACCGGGGAGCTGTTTTTT. This sequence joins TRBV6-5 and TRBJ2-2; D is possibly TRBD1 or TRBD2 (5 bases each). Trimming took off 1 base at V and 4 bases at J, with 10 bases between the two ends. The V gene's germline CDR1 is MNHEY and CDR2 SVGAGI. The CDR3 consists of 15 residues.

The gene calls are TRBV29-1 and TRBJ2-5; the D is unclear. The CDR3 has 13 residues. Trimming cost V 3 bases and J 5 bases, with 13 bases left between them. Germline values: CDR1 SQVTM, CDR2 ANQGSEA. In DNA form, the CDR3 reads TGCAGCGTTGACGCCAGTGGTGGCGAGACCCAGTACTTC. Its protein product is CSVDASGGETQYF.

This chain joins TRBV6-6 and TRBJ2-6; the match to TRBD1 covers 8 bases. With 6 bases clipped from V and 4 bases from J, the junction kept 5 bases outside the gene matches. The CDR3 runs 15 residues. Germline CDR1 is MNHNY and CDR2 is SVGAGI (reference sequence). The CDR3, as DNA: TGTGCCAGCAGCCGCACAGGGGGAGGGGCCAACGTCCTGACTTTC. It yields the protein CASSRTGGGANVLTF.

This chain uses TRBV15 with TRBJ1-5; D unclear. V lost 0 bases, J lost 0 bases, and 6 bases lay in between. The V gene's germline CDR1 is LNHNV and CDR2 YYDKDF (reference sequence). This CDR3 has 15 amino acids. The CDR3, as DNA: TGTGCCACCAGCAGAGAGTGGGGTAGCAATCAGCCCCAGCATTTT. As protein: CATSREWGSNQPQHF. Drawing the rest from reference TRBV15 and TRBJ1-5, the complete variable domain is DAMVIQNPRYQVTQFGKPVTLSCSQTLNHNVMYWYQQKSSQAPKLLFHYYDKDFNNEADTPDNFQSRRPNTSFCFLDIRSPGLGDTAMYLCATSREWGSNQPQHFGDGTRLSIL.

The chain carries TRBV11-2 and TRBJ2-3; no definite D call. The V gene's germline CDR1 is SGHAT and CDR2 FQNNGV. V was cut by 2 bases and J by 0 bases, with 12 bases left in between. This CDR3 is built from 16 residues. DNA of the CDR3: TGTGCCAGCAGCTTAACCGGGCGGTCTAGCACAGATACGCAGTATTTT. Protein product: CASSLTGRSSTDTQYF.